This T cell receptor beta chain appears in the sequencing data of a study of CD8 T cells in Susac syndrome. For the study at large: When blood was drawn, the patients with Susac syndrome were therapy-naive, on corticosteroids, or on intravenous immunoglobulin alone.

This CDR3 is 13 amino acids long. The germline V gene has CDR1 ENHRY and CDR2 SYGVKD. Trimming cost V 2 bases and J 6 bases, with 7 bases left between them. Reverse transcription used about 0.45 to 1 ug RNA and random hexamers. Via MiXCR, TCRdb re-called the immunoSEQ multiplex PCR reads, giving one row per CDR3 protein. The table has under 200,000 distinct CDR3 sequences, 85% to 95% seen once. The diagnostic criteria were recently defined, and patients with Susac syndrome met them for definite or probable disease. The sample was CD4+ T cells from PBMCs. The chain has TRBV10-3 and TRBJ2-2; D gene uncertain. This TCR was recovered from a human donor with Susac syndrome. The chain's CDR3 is CAISEATPGELFF. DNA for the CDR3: TGTGCCATCAGTGAGGCTACCCCCGGGGAGCTGTTTTTT.